What follows describes a single TCR beta chain. 13 Jbeta primers and 60 Vbeta primers were used for the PCR. Produced via immunoSEQ multiplex PCR; TCRdb's table is partial and in-frame only. The table lists about 200,000 clones, 60% to 80% of them singletons. The data were obtained in a study of cytomegalovirus exposure and HLA in healthy donors. The clonotype was recovered from a male donor in good health and CMV-seronegative. The sample comprised PBMCs.

DNA of the CDR3: TGCAGCGTTGGAGAGAGACAGTTTGGGGAGCTGTTTTTT. It translates to CSVGERQFGELFF. The rearrangement uses TRBV29-1 and TRBJ2-2, with D perhaps matching TRBD1 (5 bases). V was pared by 4 bases and J by 8 bases, with 14 bases between. CDR3 length: 13 residues. Germline CDR1 SQVTM, CDR2 ANQGSEA.